The entry below gives a single T cell receptor beta chain sequence along with its context. What it binds is not known. The record originates from a study of radiotherapy plus CTLA-4 blockade in lung cancer. Study overall: Patients showed objective responses in about a sixth of cases, and disease control was achieved by less than 35%.

In chemo-refractory metastatic non-small-cell lung cancer, patients got ipilimumab CTLA-4 blockade together with focal radiation. Study outcomes and limitations: Interferon-beta, together with early blood T cell clone dynamics, reportedly best predicted response. Researchers report tumor-derived TCR clones expanding in blood after radiotherapy plus ipilimumab.

Only in-frame clones appear in the TCRdb table, and some are missing; sequencing was by immunoSEQ multiplex PCR. The profile covers some 78,000 clones, with around 84% appearing a single time and 0.87% taken by the ten largest. The receptor was derived from a human donor with non-small cell lung cancer who had stable disease on radiotherapy plus ipilimumab. The input for sequencing was peripheral blood, taken from a patient treated with radiotherapy plus ipilimumab.

The CDR3 spells CASSLKDRSTDTQYF. CDR3 bases: TGTGCCAGCAGCCTCAAGGACAGGAGCACAGATACGCAGTATTTT. The rearrangement links TRBV9 to TRBJ2-3; 7 positions agree with TRBD1. The ends lost 4 bases at V and 0 bases at J; junction bases unmatched: 5. CDR1 SGDLS and CDR2 YYNGEE come from the germline V gene. The length of the CDR3 is 15 residues.